These 15 T cell receptor beta chains originate from one sample sequenced in a study of control samples from healthy donors and cancer patients. Libraries were prepared by immunoSEQ multiplex PCR; TCRdb keeps only in-frame clonotypes and omits some of them. Among 170,000 or so clones, around 96% were seen once, and the ten largest hold about 9.3%. The material sequenced was blood. These receptors all come from a woman aged 40-49 years in good health.

The J gene is TRBJ2-3, the V gene TRBV18, with 9 positions matching TRBD2. J lost 4 bases, V lost 3 bases, and 5 bases had no gene match. The germline V gene has CDR1 KGHSH and CDR2 LQKENI. The CDR3 is 15 residues long. The CDR3 DNA reads TGTGCCAGCTCACCCCCTAGCGGGGAGTCAGATACGCAGTATTTT. It yields the protein CASSPPSGESDTQYF.

The V call is TRBV15, the J call TRBJ1-4; tentative D call: TRBD1 (6 bases). The V end lost 0 bases, the J end lost 8 bases, and 10 bases lay between the germline ends. Germline V gene lookup returns CDR1 LNHNV and CDR2 YYDKDF (reference sequence). The CDR3 is 14 amino acids. The CDR3 loop reads CATSRDSGGEKLFF. The CDR3 DNA sequence: TGTGCCACCAGCAGAGATTCGGGGGGCGAAAAACTGTTTTTT.

The chain joins TRBV29-1 to TRBJ2-1; 8 nucleotides match TRBD1. There are 13 residues in the CDR3. The junction had 5 bases not matched to a gene; V was cut back by 4 bases and J by 6 bases. The germline V gene has CDR1 SQVTM and CDR2 ANQGSEA. The CDR3 DNA reads TGCAGCGTTGGGACAGGGAGTATCAATGAGCAGTTCTTC. This encodes CSVGTGSINEQFF.

This chain uses TRBV4-3 with TRBJ2-6; 7 positions agree with TRBD2. This CDR3 has 18 amino acids. In germline, CDR1 is LGHNA, CDR2 YSLEER. Trimming removed 4 bases from V and 0 bases from J; junction bases left unmatched: 9. The CDR3, as DNA: TGCGCCAGCAGCCCGACGGGGGGAACGAACTCTGGGGCCAACGTCCTGACTTTC. Amino acids: CASSPTGGTNSGANVLTF.

This clone showed up just once. The sample holds other DNA sequences that translate to the same CDR3. This chain uses TRBV12-3 or TRBV12-4 with TRBJ1-2; a weak D match, TRBD1 (6 bases). This CDR3 has 13 amino acids. V lost 2 bases to trimming and J lost 5 bases, with 9 bases between them. The CDR3 sequence is CASSLTGQYGYTF. In DNA, the CDR3 is TGTGCCAGCAGTTTAACAGGGCAGTATGGCTACACCTTC.

The rearrangement joins TRBV7-9 to TRBJ2-7; D is uncertain. Trimming removed 1 base from V and 3 bases from J, with 16 bases in between. Germline CDR1 reads SEHNR; CDR2 reads FQNEAQ (reference sequence). This CDR3 is 16 amino acids long. The DNA for the CDR3 is TGTGCCAGCAGCTTAGGAGACACTGACTGGTACTACGAGCAGTACTTC. It codes for CASSLGDTDWYYEQYF. Filled out from reference TRBV7-9 and TRBJ2-7, the complete variable domain reads DTGVSQNPRHKITKRGQNVTFRCDPISEHNRLYWYRQTLGQGPEFLTYFQNEAQLEKSRLLSDRFSAERPKGSFSTLEIQRTEQGDSAMYLCASSLGDTDWYYEQYFGPGTRLTVT.

The chain uses TRBV7-2 and TRBJ1-1, with 7 bases aligning to TRBD1. The CDR3 is made up of 16 amino acids. The V gene's germline CDR1 is SGHTA and CDR2 FQGNSA. V lost 6 bases, J lost 6 bases, and 16 bases stayed unmatched. The CDR3 DNA is TGTGCCAGCAGGGCCCCGGGACAGAATGCGGGGTCTGAAGCTTTCTTT. Residues: CASRAPGQNAGSEAFF.

The rearrangement links TRBV2 to TRBJ1-5, with a weak D call TRBD1 (6 bases). The CDR3 is 14 amino acids. Germline values: CDR1 SNHLY, CDR2 FYNNEI. The V end was cut by 8 bases, the J end by 6 bases, with 17 bases between. As DNA, the CDR3 is TGTGCCAGCGAGGGCCGGGGGGGCGGTCAGCCCCAGCATTTT. Its translation is CASEGRGGGQPQHF.

The chain joins TRBV15 to TRBJ1-1, with 7 bases fitting TRBD1. The CDR3 covers 15 residues. Germline-derived CDR1 and CDR2 are LNHNV and YYDKDF (reference sequence). The junction had 9 bases not matched to a gene; V was cut back by 3 bases and J by 5 bases. The CDR3 nucleotides read TGTGCCACCAGCAGGAGGGGGCAGGGTCGGACTGAAGCTTTCTTT. Protein product: CATSRRGQGRTEAFF.

The chain recombines TRBV29-1 with TRBJ2-5; 9 bases are shared with TRBD1. With 0 bases clipped from V and 6 bases from J, the junction kept 5 bases outside the gene matches. Germline V lookup: CDR1 SQVTM, CDR2 ANQGSEA. This CDR3 spans 14 amino acids. The CDR3 DNA sequence: TGCAGCGTTGAAGATGGGACAGGGATTAAGACCCAGTACTTC. This sequence encodes CSVEDGTGIKTQYF.

The chain carries TRBV29-1 and TRBJ1-4; TRBD1 is a possible D gene (5 bases). Trimming took off 8 bases at V and 4 bases at J, with 14 bases between the two ends. This CDR3 has 13 residues. Looked up from germline, CDR1 is SQVTM and CDR2 is ANQGSEA. This CDR3 is CSTGDPDNEKLFF. CDR3 in DNA: TGCAGCACCGGGGACCCTGATAATGAAAAACTGTTTTTT.

The V gene is TRBV18, the J gene TRBJ1-1; possibly TRBD1 for D (5 bases). Per germline, CDR1 KGHSH and CDR2 LQKENI. With 3 bases removed from V and 1 base from J, the gap between germline ends came to 12 bases. The CDR3 sequence is 15 residues long. This CDR3 is CASSPWDGQNTEAFF. CDR3 bases: TGTGCCAGCTCACCTTGGGACGGTCAGAACACTGAAGCTTTCTTT.

V usage is TRBV7-3 and J usage is TRBJ1-1, with TRBD1 matching 9 bases. Unmatched junction bases numbered 5, after V lost 3 bases and J lost 6 bases. The CDR3 spans 14 residues. Per germline, CDR1 SGHTA and CDR2 FQGTGA. The CDR3 coding sequence is TGTGCCAGCAGCTTGACGGACAGGGGATCTGAAGCTTTCTTT. The encoded protein is CASSLTDRGSEAFF.

V is TRBV5-6 and J is TRBJ1-2; tentative D call: TRBD1 (5 bases). The germline gives CDR1 SGHDT, CDR2 YYEEEE. The CDR3 sequence is 15 residues long. V was cut by 4 bases and J by 5 bases, with 18 bases left in between. In nucleotides, the CDR3 is TGTGCCAGCAGCCGTACAGGCCAGAATTCTTATGGCTACACCTTC. This codes for CASSRTGQNSYGYTF.

V gene TRBV4-3 combines with J gene TRBJ2-5, with D possibly TRBD1 on 5 matching bases. Between the trimmed V and J ends, which lost 0 bases and 3 bases, there was a span of 11 bases. This CDR3 has 15 residues. Per germline, CDR1 LGHNA and CDR2 YSLEER. CDR3 DNA sequence: TGCGCCAGCAGCCAAGATAGTACAGGCAAAGAGACCCAGTACTTC. Protein: CASSQDSTGKETQYF.